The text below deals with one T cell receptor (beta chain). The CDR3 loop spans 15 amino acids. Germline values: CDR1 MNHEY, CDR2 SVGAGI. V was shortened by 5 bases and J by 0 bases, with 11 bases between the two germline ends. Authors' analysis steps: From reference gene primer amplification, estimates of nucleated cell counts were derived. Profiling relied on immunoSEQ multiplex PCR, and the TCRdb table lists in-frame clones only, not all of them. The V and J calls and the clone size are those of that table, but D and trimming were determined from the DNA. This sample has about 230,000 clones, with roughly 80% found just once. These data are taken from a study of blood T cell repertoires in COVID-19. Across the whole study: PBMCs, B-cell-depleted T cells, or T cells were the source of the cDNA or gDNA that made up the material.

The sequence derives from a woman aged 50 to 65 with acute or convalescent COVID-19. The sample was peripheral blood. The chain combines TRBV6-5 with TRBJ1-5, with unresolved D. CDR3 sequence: CASSPQRYSNQPQHF. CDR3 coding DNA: TGTGCCAGCAGTCCTCAGCGGTATAGCAATCAGCCCCAGCATTTT.